Presented here are 16 T cell receptor beta chains from one specimen sequenced in a study of spatial heterogeneity in lung cancer. In TCRdb, the 5' RACE reads were re-called with MiXCR into one record per CDR3 protein. This sample has about 5,700 distinct CDR3 sequences, with about an eighth found just once. Documented time point: sample taken at primary tumor resection. For these TCRs, the target antigens are not known. Study-wide results and caveats: Mutation tallies in tumors tracked expanded intratumoral alpha and beta TCR counts.

The material was lung tumor tissue, obtained at surgery. These receptors came from a female donor with early-stage non-small cell lung cancer.

This clonotype was seen a single time. The chain is built from TRBV3-1 and TRBJ2-5; no firm D call. Per the germline V gene, CDR1 is LGHDT and CDR2 is YNNKEL (reference sequence). Between the trimmed V and J ends, which lost 4 bases and 5 bases, there was a span of 11 bases. The CDR3 has 13 residues. In DNA, the CDR3 is TGTGCCAGCAGCCCCAAGTTCGGGGAGACCCAGTACTTC. This encodes CASSPKFGETQYF.

J is TRBJ2-2 and V is TRBV5-1; weak D call: TRBD1 (6 bases). The CDR3 runs 15 residues. The germline V and J ends were trimmed by 0 bases and 6 bases, with 12 bases remaining between them. Germline assignment: CDR1 SGHRS and CDR2 YFSETQ. The CDR3 nucleotides are TGCGCCAGCAGCTTGGGCAATACAGGGTCCGGGGAGCTGTTTTTT. Translating gives CASSLGNTGSGELFF.

This clonotype is medium-sized by share. The chain uses TRBV29-1 and TRBJ2-1, with 14 bases lining up with TRBD2. Germline CDR1 SQVTM, CDR2 ANQGSEA. V trimming: 7 bases; J trimming: 6 bases; junction bases outside the gene matches: 8. This CDR3 is 15 amino acids long. The CDR3 region is CSGIGTSGSFNEQFF. CDR3 DNA: TGCAGCGGTATAGGGACTAGCGGGAGTTTCAATGAGCAGTTCTTC.

There are a few counts of this clonotype. The chain joins TRBV6-1 to TRBJ1-5; no firm D call. This CDR3 region has 18 residues. Germline CDR1 MNHNS, CDR2 SASEGT. The germline V and J ends were trimmed by 1 base and 0 bases, with 16 bases remaining between them. CDR3 region: CASSEVGPTPYSNQPQHF. In DNA, the CDR3 is TGTGCCAGCAGTGAAGTAGGTCCCACGCCTTATAGCAATCAGCCCCAGCATTTT.

Within the sample, this clonotype is medium-sized. The chain links TRBV6-2 or TRBV6-3 to TRBJ2-1; TRBD2 might be the D (5 bases). Germline values: CDR1 MNHEY, CDR2 SVGEGT. The CDR3 consists of 19 residues. V was trimmed by 0 bases and J by 4 bases, leaving 22 bases between them. The CDR3 DNA reads TGTGCCAGCAGTTACTCCCCCTCCGTGGCGTGGGAGCGGTACAATGAGCAGTTCTTC. Protein sequence: CASSYSPSVAWERYNEQFF.

This clonotype is categorized as medium-sized (0.01 to 0.1%). The chain employs TRBV19 and TRBJ2-5, with 8 bases lining up with TRBD2. Germline values: CDR1 LNHDA, CDR2 SQIVND (reference sequence). Trimming removed 9 bases from V and 4 bases from J; junction bases left unmatched: 19. The CDR3 covers 17 residues. The CDR3 DNA follows: TGTGCCAGCCGGAGTTTTGGAAGCGGGAGAGGTCGAGAGACCCAGTACTTC. Translating gives CASRSFGSGRGRETQYF.

This clonotype is medium-sized. This chain connects TRBV19 to TRBJ2-1; D is unclear. The CDR3 length is 10 residues. From germline, CDR1 is LNHDA and CDR2 SQIVND (reference sequence). The V end was cut by 8 bases, the J end by 15 bases, with 14 bases between. CDR3 coding DNA: TGTGCCAGTCCCCCAAAACTTCCGTTCTTC. Translating gives CASPPKLPFF.

The rearrangement links TRBV5-4 to TRBJ1-6; D remains ambiguous. CDR1 and CDR2 (germline): SGHNT, YYREEE (reference sequence). V was cut by 2 bases and J by 7 bases, with 13 bases left in between. This CDR3 spans 15 amino acids. DNA for the CDR3: TGTGCCAGCAGCTTAAGCGGGTCCGCAAATTCACCCCTCCACTTT. Its translation is CASSLSGSANSPLHF.

The J gene is TRBJ1-3, the V gene TRBV28; 7 positions agree with TRBD1. The CDR3 extends over 16 amino acids. Germline V gene data show CDR1 as MDHEN and CDR2 as SYDVKM. V shed 6 bases, J shed 7 bases, and the junction held 15 bases outside the gene matches. CDR3 residues: CASSQGQFKGLNTIYF. The CDR3 bases are TGTGCCAGCAGCCAGGGACAGTTCAAAGGCTTGAACACCATATATTTT.

Relative to its sample, this clonotype is medium-sized. This chain joins TRBV6-6 and TRBJ1-5, with 9 bases lining up with TRBD1. Germline V gene data show CDR1 as MNHNY and CDR2 as SVGAGI (reference sequence). The CDR3 sequence is 16 residues long. V gave up 6 bases and J gave up 4 bases; unmatched junction bases: 10. CDR3 loop: CASRGQGQGGNQPQHF. Here the CDR3 DNA reads TGTGCCAGCAGGGGGCAGGGACAGGGTGGTAATCAGCCCCAGCATTTT.

The gene calls are TRBV3-1 and TRBJ2-3, with 9 bases matching TRBD2. The CDR3 is made up of 16 amino acids. Germline V CDR1 and CDR2: LGHDT, YNNKEL (reference sequence). J lost 2 bases, V lost 3 bases, and 6 bases had no gene match. In DNA, the CDR3 is TGTGCCAGCAGCCAGAGGACTAGCGCCAACACAGATACGCAGTATTTT. The encoded protein is CASSQRTSANTDTQYF.

This clonotype is deemed medium-sized. The chain carries TRBV18 and TRBJ2-3, with 9 bases that match TRBD2. Germline loops: CDR1 KGHSH, CDR2 LQKENI. CDR3 length: 15 amino acids. The J segment lost 1 base and the V segment lost 2 bases, leaving 1 base of the junction unmatched. The CDR3 reads CASSPVAGGTDTQYF. DNA for the CDR3: TGTGCCAGCTCACCAGTAGCGGGGGGCACAGATACGCAGTATTTT.

This clonotype is medium-sized. The chain recombines TRBV7-2 with TRBJ2-1, with 9 bases that match TRBD2. The CDR3 spans 18 residues. V lost 5 bases and J lost 5; bases outside the gene matches: 16. CDR1 is SGHTA and CDR2 is FQGNSA in the germline V gene. DNA for the CDR3: TGTGCCAGCAGCCTTAGGGGGCCGGTAGCGGGAGAGCACAATGAGCAGTTCTTC. Its translation is CASSLRGPVAGEHNEQFF. The whole variable domain, remainder taken from reference TRBV7-2 and TRBJ2-1, is GAGVSQSPSNKVTEKGKDVELRCDPISGHTALYWYRQSLGQGLEFLIYFQGNSAPDKSGLPSDRFSAERTGGSVSTLTIQRTQQEDSAVYLCASSLRGPVAGEHNEQFFGPGTRLTVL.

This clonotype is labeled medium-sized. This chain links TRBV6-2 or TRBV6-3 with TRBJ2-1; tentatively, D is TRBD2 (6 bases). Germline V gives CDR1 MNHEY, CDR2 SVGEGT. With 4 bases removed from V and 1 base from J, the gap between germline ends came to 11 bases. The CDR3 length is 15 residues. The DNA for the CDR3 is TGTGCCAGCAGTTTAGCGGCCCGTTCCTACAATGAGCAGTTCTTC. Translating gives CASSLAARSYNEQFF.

Many counts were recorded for this clonotype. The V and J genes are TRBV19 and TRBJ1-2; D gene uncertain. The CDR3 length is 14 residues. The V gene's germline CDR1 is LNHDA and CDR2 SQIVND (reference sequence). The V gene lost 9 bases and the J gene lost 2 bases, with 16 bases spanning the gap. As DNA, the CDR3 is TGTGCCAGCAGGACGACGGGAAAAAACTATGGCTACACCTTC. Translation: CASRTTGKNYGYTF.

The V and J genes are TRBV6-2 or TRBV6-3 and TRBJ2-7, with 9 nucleotides matching TRBD1. The CDR3 sequence is 15 residues long. CDR1 and CDR2 from the germline V gene are MNHEY and SVGEGT. After removal of 6 bases from V and 5 bases from J, the junction contained 11 bases not matched to a gene. CDR3: CASRLTTGQGNEQYF. The CDR3 DNA sequence: TGTGCCAGCAGACTAACGACGGGACAGGGAAACGAGCAGTACTTC.